The clone carrying this T cell receptor (beta chain) has a count of ten or more. The sample belongs to a study of regulatory T cells in long-lasting Graves disease. About the study: Newly diagnosed Graves' patients took antithyroid drugs under 3 months.

Building of the TCR beta libraries involved iRepertoire HTBI primers and Arm-PCR of CDR3 regions. Using its own MiXCR run on the multiplex PCR reads, TCRdb lists one record per CDR3 protein. The repertoire holds roughly 530,000 distinct CDR3 sequences, with 16% as singletons. Time point of the sample: newly diagnosed GD, antithyroid drugs for less than 3 months. PBMC RNA served as the TCR library source. Germline V gene lookup returns CDR1 KGHSH and CDR2 LQKENI. Trimming pared 4 bases from V and 3 bases from J, leaving 9 bases between. The CDR3 spans 13 residues. These data were also reused for a study on T cells in Graves' hyperthyroidism and ophthalmopathy. That paper notes: First-round RT-PCR with HTBI primers amplified the TCR CDR3 region.

The sequence derives from a woman aged 40-65 years with Graves disease. The sequenced sample was peripheral blood mononuclear cells (PBMCs), obtained at new diagnosis, from a patient treated with antithyroid drugs. The rearrangement joins TRBV18 to TRBJ1-1; D is ambiguous. CDR3 nucleotide sequence: TGTGCCAGCTCACTAGACCTGGACACTGAAGCTTTCTTT. Its protein product is CASSLDLDTEAFF.